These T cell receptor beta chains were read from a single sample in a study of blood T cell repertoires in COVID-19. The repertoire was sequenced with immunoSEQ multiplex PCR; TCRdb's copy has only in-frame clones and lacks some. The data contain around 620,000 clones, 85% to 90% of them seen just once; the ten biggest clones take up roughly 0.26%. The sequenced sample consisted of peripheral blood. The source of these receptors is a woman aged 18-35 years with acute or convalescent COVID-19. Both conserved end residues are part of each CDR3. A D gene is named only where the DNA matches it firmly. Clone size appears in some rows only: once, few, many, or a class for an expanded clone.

cdr3_aa: CASNHGNSPLHF
cdr3_nt: TGTGCCAGCAACCACGGTAATTCACCCCTCCACTTT
clone_size: -
d_call: -
j_call: TRBJ1-6
v_call: TRBV14

cdr3_aa: CATSRGQGADGNTIYF
cdr3_nt: TGTGCCACCAGCAGGGGACAGGGGGCGGATGGAAACACCATATATTTT
clone_size: once
d_call: TRBD1
j_call: TRBJ1-3
v_call: TRBV15

cdr3_aa: CASSPRTDTQYF
cdr3_nt: TGTGCCAGCAGTCCTCGCACAGATACGCAGTATTTT
clone_size: -
d_call: -
j_call: TRBJ2-3
v_call: TRBV25-1

cdr3_aa: CASSIDRSGQRRNTGELFF
cdr3_nt: TGTGCCAGTAGTATAGATCGGTCCGGACAGAGGAGAAACACCGGGGAGCTGTTTTTT
clone_size: once
d_call: -
j_call: TRBJ2-2
v_call: TRBV19

cdr3_aa: CASSEWALPHF
cdr3_nt: TGTGCCAGCAGTGAATGGGCCCTTCCGCATTTT
clone_size: -
d_call: -
j_call: TRBJ1-5
v_call: TRBV6-1

cdr3_aa: CATSDLSADTDTQYF
cdr3_nt: TGTGCCACCAGTGACCTGAGCGCGGACACAGATACGCAGTATTTT
clone_size: few
d_call: -
j_call: TRBJ2-3
v_call: TRBV24-1

cdr3_aa: CATAPHRGPDTQYF
cdr3_nt: TGTGCCACCGCCCCGCACAGGGGTCCAGATACGCAGTATTTT
clone_size: -
d_call: TRBD1
j_call: TRBJ2-3
v_call: TRBV24-1

cdr3_aa: CATSDLRGGELFF
cdr3_nt: TGTGCCACCAGTGATTTGCGGGGTGGGGAGCTGTTTTTT
clone_size: -
d_call: -
j_call: TRBJ2-2
v_call: TRBV24-1

cdr3_aa: CASSRDSSEAFF
cdr3_nt: TGTGCCAGCAGCCGGGACTCATCTGAAGCTTTCTTT
clone_size: -
d_call: -
j_call: TRBJ1-1
v_call: TRBV6-5

cdr3_aa: CASSQEMDMISSYNSPLHF
cdr3_nt: TGTGCCAGCAGCCAAGAGATGGACATGATTAGCTCCTATAATTCACCCCTCCACTTT
clone_size: -
d_call: -
j_call: TRBJ1-6
v_call: TRBV14

cdr3_aa: CATSDRPSSEQYF
cdr3_nt: TGTGCCACCAGTGATCGCCCCAGTTCCGAGCAGTACTTC
clone_size: -
d_call: -
j_call: TRBJ2-7
v_call: TRBV24-1

cdr3_aa: CASSDSGTRVVETQYF
cdr3_nt: TGTGCCAGCAGTGACTCTGGGACTAGGGTTGTGGAGACCCAGTACTTC
clone_size: -
d_call: TRBD2
j_call: TRBJ2-5
v_call: TRBV6-4

cdr3_aa: CASSYSALGNQPQHF
cdr3_nt: TGTGCCAGCAGTTACTCGGCCCTTGGCAATCAGCCCCAGCATTTT
clone_size: -
d_call: -
j_call: TRBJ1-5
v_call: TRBV6-6

cdr3_aa: CASSEGQGALETQYF
cdr3_nt: TGTGCCAGCAGTGAAGGTCAGGGGGCATTAGAGACCCAGTACTTC
clone_size: -
d_call: TRBD1
j_call: TRBJ2-5
v_call: TRBV25-1

cdr3_aa: CASSFGLGDMGVHEQYF
cdr3_nt: TGTGCCAGCAGCTTCGGGCTCGGGGACATGGGCGTCCACGAGCAGTACTTC
clone_size: once
d_call: -
j_call: TRBJ2-7
v_call: TRBV5-6

cdr3_aa: CAWSRDLTEAFF
cdr3_nt: TGTGCCTGGAGCCGGGATCTCACTGAAGCTTTCTTT
clone_size: -
d_call: -
j_call: TRBJ1-1
v_call: TRBV30

cdr3_aa: CASSAGLTQFYGYTF
cdr3_nt: TGTGCCAGTAGTGCGGGCCTTACCCAATTCTATGGCTACACCTTC
clone_size: -
d_call: -
j_call: TRBJ1-2
v_call: TRBV19

cdr3_aa: CASSQAPEYGYTF
cdr3_nt: TGCGCCAGCAGCCAAGCCCCGGAGTATGGCTACACCTTC
clone_size: -
d_call: -
j_call: TRBJ1-2
v_call: TRBV4-1

cdr3_aa: CASSLTGASYNEQFF
cdr3_nt: TGTGCCAGCAGCCTAACAGGGGCCTCCTACAATGAGCAGTTCTTC
clone_size: -
d_call: TRBD1
j_call: TRBJ2-1
v_call: TRBV6-5

cdr3_aa: CASSLQGSVYGYTF
cdr3_nt: TGTGCCAGCAGCCTACAGGGGTCTGTCTATGGCTACACCTTC
clone_size: -
d_call: TRBD1
j_call: TRBJ1-2
v_call: TRBV7-2

cdr3_aa: CASSLAEGTEAFF
cdr3_nt: TGCGCCAGCAGCTTGGCCGAGGGCACTGAAGCTTTCTTT
clone_size: -
d_call: -
j_call: TRBJ1-1
v_call: TRBV5-1